These 20 T cell receptor beta chains were all obtained from the same sample, sequenced in a study of blood T cell repertoires in COVID-19. The data were produced by immunoSEQ multiplex PCR, yet TCRdb's version contains in-frame clones alone and is incomplete. The table lists about 200,000 clones, around 84% of them singletons, with 3% to 3.5% in the top ten. The sequenced sample was PBMCs or T cells enriched from blood (not recorded which). The receptors here all came from a woman younger than 45 who had been exposed to COVID-19.

The J gene is TRBJ1-2, the V gene TRBV4-3; TRBD1 is a possible D gene (6 bases). Germline V gene lookup returns CDR1 LGHNA and CDR2 YSLEER. CDR3 length: 13 residues. V shed 1 base and J shed 6 bases, with 9 bases lying between them. CDR3 nucleotide sequence: TGCGCCAGCAGCCAAGTCAGGGGCCATGGCTACACCTTC. Translation: CASSQVRGHGYTF.

This chain connects TRBV19 to TRBJ1-2; possible D gene TRBD1, 5 bases. This CDR3 spans 14 amino acids. Germline CDR1 LNHDA, CDR2 SQIVND (reference sequence). Trimming removed 7 bases from V and 6 bases from J, with 18 bases in between. The CDR3 loop is CASKPAGLGDGYTF. The CDR3 DNA sequence: TGTGCCAGTAAACCGGCAGGTCTAGGGGATGGCTACACCTTC.

This sequence joins TRBV7-3 and TRBJ1-6; 11 positions match TRBD1. The V gene's germline CDR1 is SGHTA and CDR2 FQGTGA. CDR3 length: 15 residues. V was clipped by 1 base and J by 9 bases; unmatched bases: 2. CDR3 coding DNA: TGTGCCAGCAGCTTAAGGACAGGGGGCGCTTCACCCCTCCACTTT. Protein product: CASSLRTGGASPLHF.

V gene TRBV30 combines with J gene TRBJ2-3; 10 nucleotides match TRBD1. The CDR3 spans 14 residues. Germline assignment: CDR1 GTSNPN and CDR2 SVGIG (reference sequence). With 3 bases clipped from V and 1 base from J, the junction kept 1 base outside the gene matches. Here the CDR3 DNA reads TGTGCCTGGAGAGGGACAGGGGGCACAGATACGCAGTATTTT. The encoded protein is CAWRGTGGTDTQYF.

The rearrangement links TRBV5-5 to TRBJ2-7, with 13 positions matching TRBD2. V was clipped by 4 bases and J by 5 bases; unmatched bases: 6. The germline CDR1 and CDR2 sequences are SGHKS and YYEKEE (reference sequence). This CDR3 region has 15 residues. CDR3 in amino acids: CASSQLAGGPHEQYF. The CDR3 DNA reads TGTGCCAGCAGCCAACTAGCGGGGGGGCCCCACGAGCAGTACTTC.

The chain employs TRBV20-1 and TRBJ1-5; D is uncertain. V lost 3 bases and J 3 bases, leaving 12 bases between the germline ends. Germline V gives CDR1 DFQATT, CDR2 SNEGSKA (reference sequence). The CDR3 covers 14 residues. The CDR3 protein is CSASRGWDNQPQHF. In nucleotides, the CDR3 is TGCAGTGCTAGTCGGGGTTGGGACAATCAGCCCCAGCATTTT.

The chain couples TRBV15 to TRBJ2-6, with D possibly TRBD2 on 5 matching bases. CDR1 and CDR2 from the germline V gene are LNHNV and YYDKDF (reference sequence). The length of the CDR3 is 18 residues. V gave up 4 bases and J gave up 4 bases, with 20 bases separating them. Here the CDR3 reads CATSTRLRGPSGANVLTF. CDR3 DNA: TGTGCCACCAGCACCCGTTTGAGAGGGCCCTCCGGGGCCAACGTCCTGACTTTC.

The gene calls are TRBV2 and TRBJ2-7, with D maybe TRBD1 (6 bases). CDR3 length equals 14 residues. V gave up 0 bases and J gave up 2 bases, with 8 bases separating them. CDR1 and CDR2 from the germline V gene are SNHLY and FYNNEI. CDR3 nucleotides: TGTGCCAGCAGTGAAGCTACAGGGACCTACGAGCAGTACTTC. This translates into CASSEATGTYEQYF.

The chain is built from TRBV19 and TRBJ1-2; perhaps TRBD1 as D (6 bases). The CDR3 runs to 13 residues. The V end lost 5 bases, the J end lost 4 bases, and 11 bases lay between the germline ends. Per germline, CDR1 LNHDA and CDR2 SQIVND (reference sequence). In nucleotides, the CDR3 is TGTGCCAGTAGTCCAGGGGAAGCCTATGGCTACACCTTC. This gives the protein CASSPGEAYGYTF. Based on the CDR3 plus reference TRBV19 and TRBJ1-2, the full variable domain is DGGITQSPKYLFRKEGQNVTLSCEQNLNHDAMYWYRQDPGQGLRLIYYSQIVNDFQKGDIAEGYSVSREKKESFPLTVTSAQKNPTAFYLCASSPGEAYGYTFGSGTRLTVV.

The V and J genes are TRBV27 and TRBJ1-4; 8 bases fit TRBD1. The V gene's germline CDR1 is MNHEY and CDR2 SMNVEV (reference sequence). The CDR3 totals 15 residues. The ends lost 5 bases at V and 5 bases at J; junction bases unmatched: 7. CDR3 nucleotides: TGTGCCAGCAGTGTCAACCGACAGGGGAATGAAAAACTGTTTTTT. Its translation: CASSVNRQGNEKLFF.

This chain connects TRBV7-9 to TRBJ1-2; D gene ambiguous. The CDR3 runs 14 residues. Trimming removed 3 bases from V and 2 bases from J, with 10 bases in between. Germline V lookup: CDR1 SEHNR, CDR2 FQNEAQ (reference sequence). The CDR3 DNA reads as TGTGCCAGCAGCTTGATCGGAGGGAACTATGGCTACACCTTC. This encodes CASSLIGGNYGYTF.

The genes are TRBV19 and TRBJ1-1, with D possibly being TRBD1 (5 bases). Trimming shortened V by 3 bases and J by 4 bases, and 18 bases separated the two germline ends. Germline CDR1 LNHDA, CDR2 SQIVND (reference sequence). This CDR3 spans 16 amino acids. The CDR3 here is CASSITPLGAGTEAFF. CDR3 DNA: TGTGCCAGTAGTATTACCCCCTTAGGGGCTGGCACTGAAGCTTTCTTT.

The rearrangement uses TRBV5-4 and TRBJ2-7, with TRBD1 as a possible D gene (6 bases). CDR1 is SGHNT and CDR2 is YYREEE in the germline V gene (reference sequence). Trimming took off 2 bases at V and 2 bases at J, with 8 bases between the two ends. The length of the CDR3 is 13 residues. Here the CDR3 DNA reads TGTGCCAGCAGCTTCGAGGGGGCCTACGAGCAGTACTTC. It specifies CASSFEGAYEQYF.

This clone appeared once. The V and J genes are TRBV7-8 and TRBJ2-2, with D hard to call. V lost 4 bases, J lost 0 bases, and 12 bases lay in between. CDR1 is SGHVS and CDR2 is FQNEAQ in the germline V gene. The CDR3 extends over 16 amino acids. The CDR3 coding sequence is TGTGCCAGCAGCTCCTTGCCCCTATCGAACACCGGGGAGCTGTTTTTT. This translates into CASSSLPLSNTGELFF.

The V and J genes are TRBV27 and TRBJ2-7, with 9 bases matching TRBD1. Trimming took 6 bases from V and 2 from J; bases not matched to a gene: 5. Germline lookup yields CDR1 MNHEY and CDR2 SMNVEV (reference sequence). The CDR3 totals 14 residues. The CDR3 region is CASRPTGGPYEQYF. The CDR3 DNA follows: TGTGCCAGCAGGCCGACAGGGGGTCCCTACGAGCAGTACTTC.

This clone appeared many times. The chain recombines TRBV30 with TRBJ1-2; 7 bases line up with TRBD1. Looked up from germline, CDR1 is GTSNPN and CDR2 is SVGIG (reference sequence). CDR3 length: 14 residues. V was pared by 7 bases and J by 1 base, with 9 bases of the junction left unmatched. The CDR3 protein is CASTGTESNYGYTF. In DNA, the CDR3 is TGTGCCTCAACAGGGACAGAGAGTAACTATGGCTACACCTTC.

This chain links TRBV5-4 with TRBJ1-1; D possibly corresponds to TRBD1 (5 bases). V gave up 1 base and J gave up 1 base, with 8 bases separating them. The CDR3 runs to 14 residues. Germline V gene sequence: CDR1 SGHNT, CDR2 YYREEE (reference sequence). The CDR3 sequence is CASSLTGANTEAFF. CDR3 in DNA: TGTGCCAGCAGCTTGACAGGAGCGAACACTGAAGCTTTCTTT.

The genes are TRBV30 and TRBJ1-5; D might be TRBD1 (6 bases). This CDR3 has 13 amino acids. V lost 4 bases, J lost 7 bases, and 14 bases lay in between. The V gene's germline CDR1 is GTSNPN and CDR2 SVGIG (reference sequence). CDR3 nucleotides: TGTGCCTGGAATACACAGGGAGGGCAGCCCCAGCATTTT. Translating gives CAWNTQGGQPQHF.

The chain combines TRBV5-8 with TRBJ2-3; 10 positions agree with TRBD1. This CDR3 is built from 15 residues. V was pared by 6 bases and J by 4 bases, with 8 bases of the junction left unmatched. CDR1 is SGHTS and CDR2 is YDEGEE in the germline V gene. CDR3 sequence reads: CASTGTGVWADTQYF. The CDR3 DNA sequence: TGTGCCAGCACCGGGACAGGGGTTTGGGCAGATACGCAGTATTTT.

This clone was recorded many times. The germline gene is not matched at one end of the junction; a read error may be the cause. CDR3: CASSLEDRAYEQYF. In nucleotides, the CDR3 is TGTGCCAGCAGTTTAGAGGACAGAGCCTATGAGCAGTACTTC. V and J are TRBV6-5 and TRBJ2-7, with D possibly TRBD1 on 6 matching bases. The CDR3 extends over 14 amino acids. CDR1 is MNHEY and CDR2 is SVGAGI in the germline V gene.